A selection of T cell receptor beta chains follows, all from one sample in a study of blood T cells in healthy people across ages. TCRdb called the 5' RACE reads again in MiXCR, with one record for every CDR3 protein. The data hold 1.5 million to 1.8 million distinct CDR3 sequences, with under 55% observed a single time. Sequencing was carried out using blood. The receptor set was obtained from a woman between 18 and 30 years old in good health. Each CDR3 is given with its conserved first and last residue. A D gene is named only where the DNA matches it firmly. Size values are once, few and many counts, or a class for expanded clones, and some rows have none.

DNA: TGTGCCAGCAGCTTGGCTAGCGGGAGGAGGGTTTACGAGCAGTACTTC; CDR3: CASSLASGRRVYEQYF; size: -; D: TRBD2; J: TRBJ2-7; V: TRBV11-2
DNA: TGCAGTGCGCCCGGACAGGGGGGTAACTATGGCTACACCTTC; CDR3: CSAPGQGGNYGYTF; size: -; D: TRBD1; J: TRBJ1-2; V: TRBV20-1
DNA: TGTGCCAGCAGTTACTCGAGATTTGTAGCGGGAGCCTACAATGAGCAGTTCTTC; CDR3: CASSYSRFVAGAYNEQFF; size: -; D: TRBD2; J: TRBJ2-1; V: TRBV6-5
DNA: TGTGCCAGCAGGATGCTACAGGGTTTGGCTTCACCCCTCCACTTT; CDR3: CASRMLQGLASPLHF; size: -; D: -; J: TRBJ1-6; V: TRBV12-3/TRBV12-4
DNA: TGTGCCAGCAGAGGAGGGGGACAGAGCACAGATACGCAGTATTTT; CDR3: CASRGGGQSTDTQYF; size: -; D: -; J: TRBJ2-3; V: TRBV6-6
DNA: TGTGCCAGCAGCACAACTAGCGGGGGGTGGACCCAGTACTTC; CDR3: CASSTTSGGWTQYF; size: -; D: TRBD2; J: TRBJ2-5; V: TRBV7-2
DNA: TGCGCCAGCAGCTCACGGTTCGCTGCTAACTATGGCTACACCTTC; CDR3: CASSSRFAANYGYTF; size: few; D: -; J: TRBJ1-2; V: TRBV5-1
DNA: TGTGCCAGCAGCTTTCGGGACAGAGACCCTTACTATGGCTACACCTTC; CDR3: CASSFRDRDPYYGYTF; size: few; D: TRBD1; J: TRBJ1-2; V: TRBV7-2
DNA: TGTGCCAGCAGTGATGGTCTCTACGAGCAGTACTTC; CDR3: CASSDGLYEQYF; size: few; D: -; J: TRBJ2-7; V: TRBV2
DNA: TGTGCCAGCAGCCGTGTAATAGGCCGCAATCAGCCCCAGCATTTT; CDR3: CASSRVIGRNQPQHF; size: -; D: -; J: TRBJ1-5; V: TRBV7-2
DNA: TGTGCCAGCTCACCCCAAGGGGGGCCACCGGAAAAACTGTTTTTT; CDR3: CASSPQGGPPEKLFF; size: -; D: -; J: TRBJ1-4; V: TRBV18
DNA: TGTGCCAGCAGTTATGGCGGGAGAGAACAAGAGACCCAGTACTTC; CDR3: CASSYGGREQETQYF; size: many; D: TRBD2; J: TRBJ2-5; V: TRBV6-2/TRBV6-3
DNA: TGTGCCAGCAGCCAAGATCTAAGGGGCGCTGAAGCTTTCTTT; CDR3: CASSQDLRGAEAFF; size: -; D: -; J: TRBJ1-1; V: TRBV4-2
DNA: TGTGCCAGCAGTTTAAATAGCCTAGCGGGAGCAGATACGCAGTATTTT; CDR3: CASSLNSLAGADTQYF; size: -; D: TRBD2; J: TRBJ2-3; V: TRBV28
DNA: TGTGCCAGCAGCACTACCCCGGGACAGCAAGAGACCCAGTACTTC; CDR3: CASSTTPGQQETQYF; size: -; D: -; J: TRBJ2-5; V: TRBV21-1
DNA: TGCAGTGCTAGTCCCATGGGGGAGTACGAGCAGTACTTC; CDR3: CSASPMGEYEQYF; size: many; D: -; J: TRBJ2-7; V: TRBV20-1
DNA: TGTGCCAGCAGTCCGCCCAGGTTCCCGTCTAGCACAGATACGCAGTATTTT; CDR3: CASSPPRFPSSTDTQYF; size: few; D: -; J: TRBJ2-3; V: TRBV12-3/TRBV12-4
DNA: TGCGCCAGCAGCCCTACACTCCTACCCAGAAACACCATATATTTT; CDR3: CASSPTLLPRNTIYF; size: -; D: -; J: TRBJ1-3; V: TRBV5-1
DNA: TGTGCCAGCAGCGAGGGGGGAGAGGCAGATACGCAGTATTTT; CDR3: CASSEGGEADTQYF; size: -; D: -; J: TRBJ2-3; V: TRBV9
DNA: TGTGCCAGCAGCTTTTTGGGGAACGAGCAGTACTTC; CDR3: CASSFLGNEQYF; size: many; D: -; J: TRBJ2-7; V: TRBV11-2
DNA: TGTGCCACCAGCAGATTGGGGCGCTACACCTTC; CDR3: CATSRLGRYTF; size: few; D: -; J: TRBJ1-2; V: TRBV15
DNA: TGCGCCAGCAGCCAAGATTCCCGGCCCTTCATTTCACCCCTCCACTTT; CDR3: CASSQDSRPFISPLHF; size: -; D: -; J: TRBJ1-6; V: TRBV4-3
DNA: TGTGCCAGCAGCCAAGCTTTAGGGAATTCGAATGAAAAACTGTTTTTT; CDR3: CASSQALGNSNEKLFF; size: once; D: -; J: TRBJ1-4; V: TRBV4-2
DNA: TGCAGCGGCGAAAGGGACAGCTACAATGAGCAGTTCTTC; CDR3: CSGERDSYNEQFF; size: -; D: TRBD1; J: TRBJ2-1; V: TRBV29-1
DNA: TGTGCCAGCAGCTCGGGACAGGGGTTCAATTCACCCCTCCACTTT; CDR3: CASSSGQGFNSPLHF; size: -; D: TRBD1; J: TRBJ1-6; V: TRBV7-2
DNA: TGTGCCAGCAGCCAATATATACTAGCGGGAGGCCGCTCTGGGGCCAACGTCCTGACTTTC; CDR3: CASSQYILAGGRSGANVLTF; size: few; D: TRBD2; J: TRBJ2-6; V: TRBV4-2
DNA: TGCGCCAGCAGTCCTCTTGGGGGGATCAGCAATCAGCCCCAGCATTTT; CDR3: CASSPLGGISNQPQHF; size: -; D: -; J: TRBJ1-5; V: TRBV5-1
DNA: TGTGCCAGCAGTTCGGTCAATGATCTCTCTGAAGCTTTCTTT; CDR3: CASSSVNDLSEAFF; size: -; D: -; J: TRBJ1-1; V: TRBV27
DNA: TGTGCCAGCACTCCTTGGAGACCTGGAAGTAATTCACCCCTCCACTTT; CDR3: CASTPWRPGSNSPLHF; size: -; D: -; J: TRBJ1-6; V: TRBV2
DNA: TGTGCCAGCACCAAGGGTCACAGAAGTAATGAAAAACTGTTTTTT; CDR3: CASTKGHRSNEKLFF; size: -; D: -; J: TRBJ1-4; V: TRBV27
DNA: TGTGCCAGCAGTTTAGTATCCCCGGACAATGAGCAGTACTTC; CDR3: CASSLVSPDNEQYF; size: once; D: -; J: TRBJ2-7; V: TRBV28
DNA: TGTGCTAGTGGTTTGGCGACAGGGGGAAAGTATGGCTACACCTTC; CDR3: CASGLATGGKYGYTF; size: -; D: TRBD1; J: TRBJ1-2; V: TRBV12-5
DNA: TGTGCCAGCAGGTCGCCGGACAGGGGGAACAATGAGCAGTTCTTC; CDR3: CASRSPDRGNNEQFF; size: few; D: TRBD1; J: TRBJ2-1; V: TRBV7-9
DNA: TGTGCCAGCAGTTTCACCGGGAGCCGCACAGATACGCAGTATTTT; CDR3: CASSFTGSRTDTQYF; size: few; D: -; J: TRBJ2-3; V: TRBV27
DNA: TGCAGTGCTGATCCCTCCCGCGGAACCTACGAGCAGTACTTC; CDR3: CSADPSRGTYEQYF; size: -; D: -; J: TRBJ2-7; V: TRBV20-1
DNA: TGTGCCAGCAGTCCAGGTTGGGACAGGGATGGCTACACCTTC; CDR3: CASSPGWDRDGYTF; size: few; D: TRBD1; J: TRBJ1-2; V: TRBV12-3/TRBV12-4
DNA: TGCGCCAGCAGCTTGACTAACGGACAGGGGTTCGGTACGCAGTATTTT; CDR3: CASSLTNGQGFGTQYF; size: few; D: TRBD1; J: TRBJ2-3; V: TRBV5-1
DNA: TGTGCCAGCAGCCCACCGATAGGGAGGGTAAACATTCAGTACTTC; CDR3: CASSPPIGRVNIQYF; size: few; D: TRBD2; J: TRBJ2-4; V: TRBV25-1
DNA: TGTGCCAGCAGCTTGGACAGGAGTTACGGGCAGTACTTC; CDR3: CASSLDRSYGQYF; size: -; D: TRBD1; J: TRBJ2-7; V: TRBV7-2
DNA: TGTGCCAGCAGCTGGCGGGGCTTGAACACCGGGGAGCTGTTTTTT; CDR3: CASSWRGLNTGELFF; size: -; D: -; J: TRBJ2-2; V: TRBV28
DNA: TGCGCCAGCAGCGGTCAGGCTAAAGAGACCCAGTACTTC; CDR3: CASSGQAKETQYF; size: -; D: -; J: TRBJ2-5; V: TRBV5-1
DNA: TGCGCCAGCAGCCAAGGAGGTCACTTGGATACGCAGTATTTT; CDR3: CASSQGGHLDTQYF; size: few; D: -; J: TRBJ2-3; V: TRBV4-1